This entry concerns a single TCR beta chain. This sample is part of a study of shared clonotypes between healthy human individuals. Naive CD8 cells were CD45RO-negative, positively selected for CCR7, excluding terminally differentiated effector memory CD45RA+ cells. The healthy adult donors were HIV-negative and reported no recent acute infections or vaccinations. All the donors were Caucasian adults who lived in Nashville, Tennessee. Germline CDR1 and CDR2: KGHSH and LQKENI. This CDR3 has 19 residues. V trimming: 3 bases; J trimming: 0 bases; junction bases outside the gene matches: 10. Each replicate PCR on the sorted subsets used 200 to 250 ng DNA (around 30,000 T cell genomes). Sequencing was performed with immunoSEQ multiplex PCR; in TCRdb, only in-frame clones are kept and a portion is missing. The sample shows about 2.1 million clones, over 85% of them seen only once.

Sequencing was carried out using naive CD8+ T cells from PBMCs. The gene calls are TRBV18 and TRBJ2-1, with TRBD2 matching over 11 bases. The sequence derives from a man aged 18 to 29 in good health. Some clones in this sample may be carry-over from other donors' samples. The CDR3 protein is CASSPSGLADWSSYNEQFF. CDR3 DNA sequence: TGTGCCAGCTCACCGTCGGGACTAGCGGACTGGAGCTCCTACAATGAGCAGTTCTTC.